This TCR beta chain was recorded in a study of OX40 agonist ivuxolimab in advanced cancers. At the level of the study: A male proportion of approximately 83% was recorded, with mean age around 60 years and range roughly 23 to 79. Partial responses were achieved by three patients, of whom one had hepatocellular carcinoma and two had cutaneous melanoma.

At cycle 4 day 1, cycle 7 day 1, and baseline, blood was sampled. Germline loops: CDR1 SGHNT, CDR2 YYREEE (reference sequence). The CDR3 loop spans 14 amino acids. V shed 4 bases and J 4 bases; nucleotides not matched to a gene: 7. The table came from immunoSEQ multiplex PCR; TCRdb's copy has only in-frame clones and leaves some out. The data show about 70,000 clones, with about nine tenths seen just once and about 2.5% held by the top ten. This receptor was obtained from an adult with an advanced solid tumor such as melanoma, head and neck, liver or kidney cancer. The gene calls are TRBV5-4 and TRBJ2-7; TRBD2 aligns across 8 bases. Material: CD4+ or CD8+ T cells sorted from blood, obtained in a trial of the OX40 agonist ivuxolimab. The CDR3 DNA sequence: TGTGCCAGCAGCCCGGGACTAGGGGAATACGAGCAGTACTTC. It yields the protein CASSPGLGEYEQYF.